Listed here is a single T cell receptor (beta chain). Its antigen is not identified. Time point given: baseline, week 1 (first vaccination visit). Treatment denoted: pre-vaccination baseline after standard-of-care therapy. The repertoire was sequenced with immunoSEQ multiplex PCR; TCRdb's copy has only in-frame clones and lacks some. The sample records 20,000 to 25,000 clones, 70% to 90% being singletons. Germline-derived CDR1 and CDR2 are MNHEY and SVGAGI. V was pared by 3 bases and J by 0 bases, with 11 bases between. The CDR3 has 15 residues. This record comes from a study of a mutant IDH1 vaccine in newly diagnosed glioma. Study summary: Patients under treatment included 62.5% males and approximately 38% females and had a mean age of approximately 40 years. Prior therapy was radiotherapy, temozolomide, or both; most received both.

Study-level points and caveats: Pseudoprogression seemingly bore no relation to changes in top peripheral T cell clonotypes.

The receptor comes from a man aged 35-49 years with glioma. The chain combines TRBV6-5 with TRBJ1-1; D is ambiguous. This material consisted of PBMCs, taken from a glioma patient treated with radiotherapy, temozolomide or both. CDR3 DNA: TGTGCCAGCAGTTATACGGACCTTTTGAACACTGAAGCTTTCTTT. Translated: CASSYTDLLNTEAFF.